What follows are 32 T cell receptor beta chains derived from one specimen sequenced in a study of cytomegalovirus exposure and HLA in healthy donors. Measured with immunoSEQ multiplex PCR; TCRdb has only the in-frame clones, and not every one. The sample has approximately 180,000 clones, roughly 86% seen once. The source material was PBMCs. These receptors were collected from a man younger than 35 in good health and CMV-seropositive.

Here the CDR3 DNA reads TGCGCCAGCAGCCCCCGGACAGGGCAGACTGAAGCTTTCTTT. Amino acids: CASSPRTGQTEAFF. The chain recombines TRBV5-1 with TRBJ1-1; 8 bases match TRBD1. The germline V gene encodes CDR1 SGHRS and CDR2 YFSETQ. The CDR3 is 14 amino acids. J gave up 5 bases and V 4 bases, and 7 bases lay outside the gene matches. The full variable domain, completed using reference TRBV5-1 and TRBJ1-1, is KAGVTQTPRYLIKTRGQQVTLSCSPISGHRSVSWYQQTPGQGLQFLFEYFSETQRNKGNFPGRFSGRQFSNSRSEMNVSTLELGDSALYLCASSPRTGQTEAFFGQGTRLTVV.

The rearrangement uses TRBV6-4 and TRBJ2-1, with 7 bases matching TRBD2. The CDR3 covers 15 residues. J gave up 10 bases and V 5 bases, and 14 bases lay outside the gene matches. The germline gives CDR1 MRHNA, CDR2 SNTAGT. As DNA, the CDR3 is TGTGCCAGCAGTCCTACCGGGGGGACGATTGGAGAGCAGTTCTTC. Protein: CASSPTGGTIGEQFF.

The chain employs TRBV7-9 and TRBJ1-4; unclear D gene. The germline V and J ends were trimmed by 0 bases and 7 bases, with 9 bases remaining between them. Germline V gene sequence: CDR1 SEHNR, CDR2 FQNEAQ (reference sequence). This CDR3 has 14 residues. The CDR3 coding sequence is TGTGCCAGCAGCTTAGCGACGAGGATTGAAAAACTGTTTTTT. Translating gives CASSLATRIEKLFF.

This clone was counted once. The rearrangement links TRBV5-1 to TRBJ2-3; 10 positions agree with TRBD1. The CDR3 is 18 amino acids. The V segment lost 0 bases and the J segment 0 bases; nucleotides outside the gene matches: 7. Germline loops: CDR1 SGHRS, CDR2 YFSETQ. This CDR3 is CASSLGQGAGPSTDTQYF. The DNA of the CDR3 is TGCGCCAGCAGCTTGGGACAGGGGGCCGGGCCCAGCACAGATACGCAGTATTTT.

V usage is TRBV7-2 and J usage is TRBJ2-7, with a tentative D call TRBD2 (7 bases). Trimming left V 0 bases short and J 2 bases short, with 8 bases between. The CDR3 loop spans 14 amino acids. Looked up from germline, CDR1 is SGHTA and CDR2 is FQGNSA. The CDR3: CASSLAGGPYEQYF. CDR3 coding DNA: TGTGCCAGCAGCTTAGCGGGGGGGCCCTACGAGCAGTACTTC.

The chain links TRBV28 to TRBJ1-4; TRBD1 agrees at 9 bases. Germline V gene data show CDR1 as MDHEN and CDR2 as SYDVKM. The CDR3 extends over 15 amino acids. V was clipped by 8 bases and J by 3 bases; unmatched bases: 7. The chain's CDR3 is CASSTGGLANEKLFF. For the CDR3, the DNA is TGTGCCAGCTCTACAGGGGGCCTGGCTAATGAAAAACTGTTTTTT. The whole variable domain, remainder taken from reference TRBV28 and TRBJ1-4, is DVKVTQSSRYLVKRTGEKVFLECVQDMDHENMFWYRQDPGLGLRLIYFSYDVKMKEKGDIPEGYSVSREKKERFSLILESASTNQTSMYLCASSTGGLANEKLFFGSGTQLSVL.

The chain joins TRBV6-1 to TRBJ2-1; the match to TRBD2 covers 9 bases. The CDR3 consists of 15 residues. The trim removed 1 base at V and 9 bases at J, leaving 7 bases unmatched. The germline V gene encodes CDR1 MNHNS and CDR2 SASEGT. The CDR3 DNA reads TGTGCCAGCAGTGAAGGCGGGGGGGCTGCGTTTGAGCAGTTCTTC. Its protein is CASSEGGGAAFEQFF.

The chain carries TRBV28 and TRBJ2-7; 7 bases match TRBD1. Germline lookup yields CDR1 MDHEN and CDR2 SYDVKM. The CDR3 extends over 13 amino acids. V trimming: 8 bases; J trimming: 6 bases; junction bases outside the gene matches: 10. The CDR3 DNA reads TGTGCCAGCTGCGGACAGGCCGTGGTCGAGCAGTACTTC. It specifies CASCGQAVVEQYF.

CDR3 DNA: TGTGCCAGTAGTATAATGACAGGAGGCTATGGCTACACCTTC. Its protein product is CASSIMTGGYGYTF. V is TRBV19 and J is TRBJ1-2, with a tentative D call TRBD1 (6 bases). The CDR3 covers 14 residues. The germline gives CDR1 LNHDA, CDR2 SQIVND (reference sequence). V gave up 2 bases and J gave up 4 bases, with 11 bases separating them.

The chain combines TRBV10-3 with TRBJ1-2, with a tentative D call TRBD1 (6 bases). This CDR3 is built from 15 residues. V lost 2 bases, J lost 8 bases, and 18 bases lay in between. In germline, CDR1 is ENHRY, CDR2 SYGVKD. The CDR3 protein is CAISENTLTGSGYTF. CDR3 nucleotides: TGTGCCATCAGTGAGAACACCCTGACAGGATCAGGCTACACCTTC.

This chain joins TRBV5-4 and TRBJ1-3; TRBD1 agrees at 8 bases. The V and J ends lost 1 base and 4 bases, in that order; junction bases with no gene match: 4. Germline values: CDR1 SGHNT, CDR2 YYREEE (reference sequence). There are 15 residues in the CDR3. CDR3 nucleotides: TGTGCCAGCAGCTTGCTGGGACAGGAAGGAAACACCATATATTTT. Its protein is CASSLLGQEGNTIYF.

The sample holds a few counts of this clone. The chain couples TRBV7-9 to TRBJ2-7; D gene unclear. CDR3 size: 12 residues. CDR1 is SEHNR and CDR2 is FQNEAQ in the germline V gene (reference sequence). V lost 2 bases and J lost 2, with 4 bases in between. The CDR3 sequence is CASSLNTYEQYF. Here the CDR3 DNA reads TGTGCCAGCAGCTTAAACACCTACGAGCAGTACTTC.

The chain combines TRBV2 with TRBJ1-2; 7 bases agree with TRBD1. CDR3 length equals 12 residues. J lost 5 bases, V lost 5 bases, and 2 bases had no gene match. From germline, CDR1 is SNHLY and CDR2 FYNNEI. CDR3 sequence (DNA): TGTGCCAGCAGTTGGGACAGTTATGGCTACACCTTC. It yields the protein CASSWDSYGYTF.

V and J are TRBV6-6 and TRBJ2-7, with 8 bases lining up with TRBD2. The CDR3 has 15 amino acids. Germline V gene sequence: CDR1 MNHNY, CDR2 SVGAGI (reference sequence). Trimming at V came to 2 bases and at J to 5 bases, leaving 8 bases not matched to a gene. The CDR3 region is CASSYGGLAMDEQYF. CDR3 DNA sequence: TGTGCCAGCAGTTACGGAGGACTAGCTATGGACGAGCAGTACTTC.

This clone was counted once. The V and J genes are TRBV4-1 and TRBJ2-4, with 9 bases lining up with TRBD1. Unmatched junction bases numbered 4, after V lost 4 bases and J lost 0 bases. This CDR3 region has 16 residues. Germline V gene sequence: CDR1 MGHRA, CDR2 YSYEKL. In nucleotides, the CDR3 is TGCGCCAGCAGCCCAAACAGGGGGCTAGCCAAAAACATTCAGTACTTC. Amino acids: CASSPNRGLAKNIQYF.

This clone appeared once. The rearrangement uses TRBV25-1 and TRBJ2-6; TRBD1 matches 9 bases. Losses at the gene ends were 7 bases for V and 1 base for J; bases not matched to a gene: 8. The CDR3 sequence is 17 residues long. Germline loops: CDR1 MGHDK, CDR2 SYGVNS. CDR3 in DNA: TGTGCCAGCACCCACGGACAGGGGAAGTCTGGGGCCAACGTCCTGACTTTC. Residues: CASTHGQGKSGANVLTF.

The chain is built from TRBV7-9 and TRBJ2-7, with a tentative D call TRBD2 (6 bases). Trimming left V 5 bases short and J 2 bases short, with 19 bases between. Germline values: CDR1 SEHNR, CDR2 FQNEAQ (reference sequence). The CDR3 totals 16 residues. The CDR3 is CASSLLGAGRTYEQYF. The CDR3 bases are TGTGCCAGCAGCCTCCTGGGAGCGGGTCGTACCTACGAGCAGTACTTC.

In this sample, this clone turned up once. V usage is TRBV7-9 and J usage is TRBJ1-5, with TRBD1 matching 9 bases. The CDR3 is 17 residues long. J gave up 7 bases and V 4 bases, and 14 bases lay outside the gene matches. CDR1 SEHNR and CDR2 FQNEAQ come from the germline V gene (reference sequence). Here the CDR3 reads CASSSGGTGWPGQPQHF. The CDR3 region has the DNA TGTGCCAGCAGCTCAGGAGGGACAGGGTGGCCCGGGCAGCCCCAGCATTTT.

The J gene is TRBJ1-1, the V gene TRBV9; D not resolved. Trimming removed 0 bases from V and 3 bases from J, with 12 bases in between. The CDR3 is made up of 15 amino acids. Germline V gene data show CDR1 as SGDLS and CDR2 as YYNGEE. The DNA for the CDR3 is TGTGCCAGCAGCGTAGCTACGGGCGGGTACACTGAAGCTTTCTTT. Amino acid sequence: CASSVATGGYTEAFF.

Only a few counts were recorded for this clone. The chain joins TRBV5-4 to TRBJ2-1; 11 nucleotides line up with TRBD2. Germline CDR1 SGHNT, CDR2 YYREEE (reference sequence). There are 15 residues in the CDR3. With V trimmed by 4 bases and J by 3 bases, 3 bases remained unmatched. The CDR3 sequence: CASSPSGGRYNEQFF. DNA for the CDR3: TGTGCCAGCAGCCCTAGCGGGGGGCGCTACAATGAGCAGTTCTTC. Supplemented by reference TRBV5-4 and TRBJ2-1, the full variable domain reads ETGVTQSPTHLIKTRGQQVTLRCSSQSGHNTVSWYQQALGQGPQFIFQYYREEENGRGNFPPRFSGLQFPNYSSELNVNALELDDSALYLCASSPSGGRYNEQFFGPGTRLTVL.

J is TRBJ2-7 and V is TRBV29-1; 9 positions agree with TRBD1. CDR3 length equals 13 residues. Germline CDR1 reads SQVTM; CDR2 reads ANQGSEA. The J segment lost 7 bases and the V segment lost 0 bases, leaving 4 bases of the junction unmatched. DNA of the CDR3: TGCAGCGTTGAAGAGGGACAGGGTAGGGAGCAGTACTTC. Translating it yields CSVEEGQGREQYF.

The chain has TRBV12-5 and TRBJ1-5, with TRBD1 identical over 8 bases. Germline V gene data show CDR1 as LGHNT and CDR2 as FRNRAP. V lost 4 bases and J lost 1; bases outside the gene matches: 3. The CDR3 contains 15 residues. CDR3 region: CASGSGQGSNQPQHF. DNA of the CDR3: TGTGCTAGTGGTTCAGGACAGGGAAGCAATCAGCCCCAGCATTTT.

The chain employs TRBV9 and TRBJ2-2; D is undetermined. The germline V gene encodes CDR1 SGDLS and CDR2 YYNGEE. CDR3 length: 13 amino acids. V was pared by 2 bases and J by 0 bases, with 2 bases between. The CDR3 DNA reads as TGTGCCAGCAGCGTTACGAACACCGGGGAGCTGTTTTTT. Amino acids: CASSVTNTGELFF. Using reference TRBV9 and TRBJ2-2 for the parts outside the CDR3, the full variable domain is DSGVTQTPKHLITATGQRVTLRCSPRSGDLSVYWYQQSLDQGLQFLIQYYNGEERAKGNILERFSAQQFPDLHSELNLSSLELGDSALYFCASSVTNTGELFFGEGSRLTVL.

The V and J genes are TRBV9 and TRBJ1-4; 7 bases line up with TRBD1. After removal of 4 bases from V and 11 bases from J, the junction contained 14 bases not matched to a gene. The CDR3 contains 15 residues. Germline lookup yields CDR1 SGDLS and CDR2 YYNGEE. The CDR3 DNA is TGTGCCAGCAGCCCCCGGAGGGACAGCCGAGAGAAACTGTTTTTT. Its translation is CASSPRRDSREKLFF.

This clone has just one count. The chain is built from TRBV30 and TRBJ1-1, with D possibly TRBD1 on 6 matching bases. Germline-derived CDR1 and CDR2 are GTSNPN and SVGIG (reference sequence). This CDR3 region has 13 residues. V shed 7 bases and J shed 0 bases, with 12 bases lying between them. As DNA, the CDR3 is TGTGCCTTGGACAGTTTGGTGAACACTGAAGCTTTCTTT. It codes for CALDSLVNTEAFF.

The chain employs TRBV30 and TRBJ2-1; maybe TRBD1 (6 bases). V was cut by 5 bases and J by 10 bases, with 15 bases left in between. The germline CDR1 and CDR2 sequences are GTSNPN and SVGIG (reference sequence). The CDR3 consists of 12 residues. The DNA of the CDR3 is TGTGCCTGGGACAGGTTGACTCTCGAGCAGTTCTTC. This encodes CAWDRLTLEQFF.

J is TRBJ2-7 and V is TRBV7-8; D possibly corresponds to TRBD1 (6 bases). V was pared by 3 bases and J by 3 bases, with 12 bases between. CDR1 and CDR2 from the germline V gene are SGHVS and FQNEAQ. This CDR3 is 14 amino acids long. The CDR3 region is CASSLKGDLYEQYF. CDR3 coding DNA: TGTGCCAGCAGCTTGAAGGGGGACCTCTACGAGCAGTACTTC.

J is TRBJ1-2 and V is TRBV6-5, with D possibly matching TRBD1 (6 bases). The CDR3 is 16 amino acids. The germline gives CDR1 MNHEY, CDR2 SVGAGI. The V and J ends lost 4 bases and 3 bases respectively, with 18 bases between them. The CDR3 reads CASSSPWAGTHYGYTF. The CDR3, as DNA: TGTGCCAGCAGTTCCCCCTGGGCAGGGACACACTATGGCTACACCTTC.

The chain has TRBV5-1 and TRBJ1-2; 8 nucleotides line up with TRBD1. The V gene end was trimmed by 5 bases and the J gene end by 5 bases; junction bases not matched to a gene: 11. CDR3 length: 15 amino acids. Germline assignment: CDR1 SGHRS and CDR2 YFSETQ. CDR3 protein: CASRGQAAGRYGYTF. The DNA for the CDR3 is TGCGCCAGCAGGGGACAGGCAGCTGGAAGGTATGGCTACACCTTC.

The chain employs TRBV7-2 and TRBJ2-2; D gene unclear. The CDR3 spans 13 residues. Deletions cut 1 base from V and 3 bases from J, with 3 bases between. Germline V lookup: CDR1 SGHTA, CDR2 FQGNSA. The DNA of the CDR3 is TGTGCCAGCAGCTTAGTCTACACCGGGGAGCTGTTTTTT. Its translation: CASSLVYTGELFF.

V usage is TRBV6-6 and J usage is TRBJ2-3, with 7 positions matching TRBD1. CDR1 is MNHNY and CDR2 is SVGAGI in the germline V gene (reference sequence). J lost 6 bases, V lost 1 base, and 10 bases had no gene match. The CDR3 spans 16 residues. The CDR3 loop reads CASSYYLRRGQDTQYF. In DNA form, the CDR3 reads TGTGCCAGCAGTTACTATCTCCGAAGGGGGCAGGATACGCAGTATTTT.

The chain joins TRBV12-5 to TRBJ2-3; D is unresolved. The germline V and J ends were trimmed by 2 bases and 6 bases, with 9 bases remaining between them. The CDR3 has 13 residues. Germline assignment: CDR1 LGHNT and CDR2 FRNRAP. In nucleotides, the CDR3 is TGTGCTAGTGGTTTGACACCTCTGGATACGCAGTATTTT. This codes for CASGLTPLDTQYF.